This T cell receptor beta chain was documented in a study of Ad26.COV2.S vaccination and SARS-CoV-2 variants. Whole-study context: Ad26.COV2.S was injected intramuscularly once or twice, 56 days apart.

A remark on this clone: Its antigen is not identified.

Study results and caveats: Whether participants received vaccine or placebo, their non-spike TCR breadth was similar. Substantial post-vaccination breadth of spike-specific CD8+ and CD4+ T cell responses was reported.

Treatment: around 19 received Ad26.COV2.S at low or high dose, single or two shots; 5 received placebo; per-sample allocation not given. Sampling was done on day 63 after the first vaccine or placebo injection. The protocol was immunoSEQ multiplex PCR, while the TCRdb copy is restricted to in-frame clones and leaves out a portion. The sample contains about 440,000 clones, less than 95% of which appear only once. This TCR came from a person aged 18 to 59 who received the Ad26.COV2.S COVID-19 vaccine or a placebo. The input for sequencing was peripheral blood, taken in a trial of Ad26.COV2.S vaccine versus placebo.

CDR3 sequence: CASSLDLYNEQFF. CDR3 sequence (DNA): TGTGCCAGCAGCCTGGACCTCTACAATGAGCAGTTCTTC. The chain couples TRBV7-3 to TRBJ2-1; no reliable D call. This CDR3 contains 13 residues. V gave up 5 bases and J gave up 3 bases, with 8 bases separating them. Germline V gene sequence: CDR1 SGHTA, CDR2 FQGTGA.